The present entry profiles one T cell receptor beta chain with its context. Sequence at one end of the junction differs from germline and may be a read error. The data are from a study of blood T cell repertoires in COVID-19. Across the whole study: COVID-19 samples collected from the United States, Italy and Spain covered acute and convalescent phases. Nucleic acid was either cDNA or gDNA, and it came from T cells, B-cell-depleted T cells, or PBMCs.

Germline V gene data show CDR1 as LNHNV and CDR2 as YYDKDF (reference sequence). This CDR3 spans 12 amino acids. As originally analysed: Cell counts per sample came from amplifying reference gene primers. Profiling relied on immunoSEQ multiplex PCR, and the TCRdb table lists in-frame clones only, not all of them. V, J and clone size were drawn from that table, and D and trimming were deduced from the DNA. Altogether roughly 100,000 clones are present, approximately 80% being singletons, with the ten largest covering more than 10%. The specimen was peripheral blood. The chain employs TRBV15 and TRBJ1-2; 8 bases are a match to TRBD1. The source of this sequence is a human donor in a cohort sampled during active COVID-19. The CDR3 here is CATSRPGQAVYF. CDR3 in DNA: TGTGCCACCAGCAGACCGGGACAGGCGGTATACTTC.